Sequencing of this TCR beta chain was carried out in a study of cytomegalovirus exposure and HLA in healthy donors. About the study: Falling in the Caucasian-associated ancestry cluster were about four fifths of approximately 410 genotyped donors.

A multiplex PCR was run with 60 Vbeta primers and 13 Jbeta primers. Sequencing used immunoSEQ multiplex PCR; TCRdb keeps in-frame clones, though not all of them. The table shows about 140,000 clones, with around 77% occurring only once. Germline trimming cut 6 bases from V and 9 bases from J; bases unmatched to any gene: 8. Germline V lookup: CDR1 LGHNT, CDR2 FRNRAP. The CDR3 totals 14 residues. The V gene is TRBV12-5, the J gene TRBJ1-6, with 7 positions matching TRBD1. The source of this sequence is a man between 18 and 35 years old in good health and CMV-seronegative. The specimen was PBMCs. The CDR3 spells CASGTGVYGSPLHF. In nucleotides, the CDR3 is TGTGCTAGTGGCACAGGGGTTTATGGTTCACCCCTCCACTTT.